This T cell receptor beta chain was captured in a study of blood T cells in healthy people across ages. This clonotype has more than one count but fewer than ten. As yet, its antigen is unknown. From germline, CDR1 is MDHEN and CDR2 SYDVKM. Germline trimming cut 5 bases from V and 9 bases from J; bases unmatched to any gene: 7. The CDR3 is 13 residues long. A sample-barcoded 5' primer and a J-beta primer mix were used in a second PCR of about 6 to 12 cycles. Samples each returned at least 2.5 million CDR3-containing paired-end reads. TCRdb independently ran MiXCR on the 5' RACE reads; one entry per CDR3 protein. The profile shows fewer than 700,000 distinct CDR3 sequences, 40% to 55% of them singletons. General study results and limits: More naive CD4+ cells and higher diversity were found in long-lived than in aged donors.

The TCR sequence derives from a man older than 75 in good health. Sequencing input: blood. The genes are TRBV28 and TRBJ2-1; 7 nucleotides align to TRBD1. The CDR3 nucleotides are TGTGCCAGCAGTGTGACAGGGTACGGTGAGCAGTTCTTC. It is translated as CASSVTGYGEQFF.